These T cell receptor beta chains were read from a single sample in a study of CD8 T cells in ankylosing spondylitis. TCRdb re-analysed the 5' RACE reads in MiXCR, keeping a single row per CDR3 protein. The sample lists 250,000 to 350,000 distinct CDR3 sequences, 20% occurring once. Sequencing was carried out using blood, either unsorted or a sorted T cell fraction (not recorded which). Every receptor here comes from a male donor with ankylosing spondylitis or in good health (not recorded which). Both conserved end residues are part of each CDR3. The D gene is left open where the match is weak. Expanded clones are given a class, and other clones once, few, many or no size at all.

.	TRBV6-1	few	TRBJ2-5	CASKPRTVQETQYF	TGTGCCAGCAAACCCAGGACAGTCCAAGAGACCCAGTACTTC
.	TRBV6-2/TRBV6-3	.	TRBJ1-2	CASRPTGTFGYTF	TGTGCCAGCCGCCCCACGGGGACCTTCGGCTACACCTTC
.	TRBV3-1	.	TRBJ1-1	CASSLAEGVTEAFF	TGTGCCAGCAGCCTTGCGGAGGGGGTGACTGAAGCTTTCTTT
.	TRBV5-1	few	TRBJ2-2	CASSYDPGVSTGELFF	TGCGCCAGCAGCTACGACCCAGGGGTTTCCACCGGGGAGCTGTTTTTT
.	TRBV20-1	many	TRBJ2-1	CSARVASPESSYNEQFF	TGCAGTGCTAGAGTGGCTAGCCCAGAAAGCTCCTACAATGAGCAGTTCTTC
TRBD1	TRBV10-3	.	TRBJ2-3	CASKDRRDTDTQYF	TGTGCCAGCAAGGACAGGAGAGACACAGATACGCAGTATTTT
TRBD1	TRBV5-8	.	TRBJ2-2	CASSPGQDNTGELFF	TGTGCCAGCAGCCCGGGACAGGACAACACCGGGGAGCTGTTTTTT
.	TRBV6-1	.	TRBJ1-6	CASRPTGSYNSPLHF	TGTGCCAGCAGGCCAACGGGGTCCTATAATTCACCCCTCCACTTT
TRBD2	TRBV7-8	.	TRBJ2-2	CASSPRTSGRNTGELFF	TGTGCCAGCAGCCCACGGACTAGCGGGAGGAACACCGGGGAGCTGTTTTTT
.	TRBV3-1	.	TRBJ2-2	CASSQSEGRVNTGELFF	TGTGCCAGCAGCCAATCAGAGGGGCGGGTAAACACCGGGGAGCTGTTTTTT
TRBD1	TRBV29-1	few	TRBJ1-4	CSVVGTGLNEKLFF	TGCAGCGTTGTGGGGACAGGGCTAAATGAAAAACTGTTTTTT
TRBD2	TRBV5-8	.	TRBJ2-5	CASSLGLAGAPGETQYF	TGTGCCAGCAGCTTGGGACTAGCGGGAGCACCGGGAGAGACCCAGTACTTC
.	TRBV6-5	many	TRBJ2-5	CASSYWGWGQETQYF	TGTGCCAGCAGTTACTGGGGGTGGGGCCAAGAGACCCAGTACTTC
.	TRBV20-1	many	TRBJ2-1	CSARDMGKDPHEQFF	TGCAGTGCTAGAGATATGGGAAAAGACCCGCACGAGCAGTTCTTC
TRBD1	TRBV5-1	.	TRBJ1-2	CASSLDSTGYRGYTF	TGCGCCAGCAGCTTGGACTCGACAGGGTATCGTGGCTACACCTTC
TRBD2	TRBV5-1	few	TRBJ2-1	CASSITSGSYNEQFF	TGCGCCAGCAGCATAACTAGCGGATCCTACAATGAGCAGTTCTTC
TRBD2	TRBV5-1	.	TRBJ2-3	CASSLQIAGVMDTQYF	TGCGCCAGCAGCCTCCAAATAGCGGGAGTTATGGATACGCAGTATTTT
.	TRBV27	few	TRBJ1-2	CASSFAAAPGSIGGYTF	TGTGCCAGCAGTTTTGCGGCAGCGCCTGGGAGTATCGGTGGCTACACCTTC
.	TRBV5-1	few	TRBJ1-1	CASSLEGARRPGAEAFF	TGCGCCAGCAGCTTGGAAGGCGCCCGGAGACCCGGGGCTGAAGCTTTCTTT
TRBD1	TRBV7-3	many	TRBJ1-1	CASSSTGRNTEAFF	TGTGCCAGCAGCTCGACAGGGCGCAACACTGAAGCTTTCTTT
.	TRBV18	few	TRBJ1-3	CASSPTGYSGNTIYF	TGTGCCAGCTCGCCGACGGGCTACTCTGGAAACACCATATATTTT
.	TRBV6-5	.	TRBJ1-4	CASSSPVLTGEKLFF	TGTGCCAGCAGTTCCCCGGTCCTCACGGGTGAAAAACTGTTTTTT
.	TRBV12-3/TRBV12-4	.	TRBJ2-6	CASSPGLFSGANVLTF	TGTGCCAGCAGTCCGGGACTTTTCTCTGGGGCCAACGTCCTGACTTTC
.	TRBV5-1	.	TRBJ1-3	CASSFGSGGTFSGNTIYF	TGCGCCAGCAGCTTTGGGTCTGGAGGCACCTTCTCTGGAAACACCATATATTTT
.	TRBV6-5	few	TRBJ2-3	CASSHGTAGDTQYF	TGTGCCAGCAGTCACGGGACTGCTGGAGATACGCAGTATTTT
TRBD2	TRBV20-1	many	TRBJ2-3	CSATGLDTDTQYF	TGCAGTGCTACTGGACTAGACACAGATACGCAGTATTTT
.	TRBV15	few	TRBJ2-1	CATSRFENEQFF	TGTGCCACCAGCAGGTTCGAAAATGAGCAGTTCTTC
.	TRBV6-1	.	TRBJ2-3	CASRGEARGTDTQYF	TGTGCCAGCCGAGGGGAGGCAAGAGGCACAGATACGCAGTATTTT
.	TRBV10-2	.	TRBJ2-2	CASSESGQGKTGELFF	TGCGCCAGCAGTGAATCTGGTCAGGGGAAGACCGGGGAGCTGTTTTTT
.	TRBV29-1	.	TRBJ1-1	CSVEGGGAEAFF	TGCAGCGTTGAGGGGGGGGGCGCTGAAGCTTTCTTT
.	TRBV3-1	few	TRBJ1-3	CASSLRETSGNTIYF	TGTGCCAGCAGCCTCAGAGAGACCTCTGGAAACACCATATATTTT
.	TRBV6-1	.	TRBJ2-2	CASTSPGGTGELFF	TGTGCCAGCACCTCGCCGGGCGGGACCGGGGAGCTGTTTTTT
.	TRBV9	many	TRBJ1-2	CASSSMVDKGYTF	TGTGCCAGCAGCTCAATGGTCGATAAGGGCTACACCTTC
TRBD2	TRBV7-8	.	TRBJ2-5	CASSKTSYETQYF	TGTGCCAGCAGCAAGACTAGCTACGAGACCCAGTACTTC
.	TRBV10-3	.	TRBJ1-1	CAIRETVNTEAFF	TGTGCCATCAGGGAGACAGTGAACACTGAAGCTTTCTTT
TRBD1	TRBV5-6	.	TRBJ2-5	CASSHPGTAQESQYF	TGTGCCAGCAGCCACCCTGGGACAGCTCAAGAGAGCCAGTACTTC
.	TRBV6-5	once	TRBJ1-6	CASSYSGGRGNSPLHF	TGTGCCAGCAGTTATTCCGGGGGGCGCGGGAATTCACCCCTCCACTTT
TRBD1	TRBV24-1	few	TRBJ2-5	CATSDFRTGGVETQYF	TGTGCCACCAGTGATTTCCGGACAGGGGGCGTCGAGACCCAGTACTTC
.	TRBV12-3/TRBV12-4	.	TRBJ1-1	CASSPQGIGTEAFF	TGTGCCAGCAGTCCTCAGGGGATAGGAACTGAAGCTTTCTTT
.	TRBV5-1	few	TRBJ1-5	CASSLEGDGHQPQHF	TGCGCCAGCAGCTTGGAGGGGGACGGACATCAGCCCCAGCATTTT
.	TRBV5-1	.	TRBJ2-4	CASSPPGGKNIQYF	TGCGCCAGCAGCCCACCGGGTGGCAAAAACATTCAGTACTTC
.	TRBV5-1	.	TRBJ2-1	CASSFWLKETDEQFF	TGCGCCAGCAGCTTTTGGCTCAAGGAGACAGATGAGCAGTTCTTC
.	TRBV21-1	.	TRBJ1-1	CASSVKRQGTGDPLGTEAFF	TGTGCCAGTAGCGTAAAAAGGCAAGGGACAGGTGATCCTCTGGGCACTGAAGCTTTCTTT
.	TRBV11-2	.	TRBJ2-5	CASSPPASETQYF	TGTGCCAGCAGCCCCCCTGCTTCGGAGACCCAGTACTTC
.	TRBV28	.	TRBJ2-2	CASTMAGGTGELFF	TGTGCCAGCACCATGGCAGGGGGGACCGGGGAGCTGTTTTTT
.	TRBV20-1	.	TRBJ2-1	CSAPGRYNEQFF	TGCAGTGCTCCGGGACGCTACAATGAGCAGTTCTTC
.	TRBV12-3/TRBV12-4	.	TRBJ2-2	CASSFGQGDTGELFF	TGTGCCAGCAGTTTTGGTCAGGGCGACACCGGGGAGCTGTTTTTT
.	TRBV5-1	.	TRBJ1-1	CTSSVDSRNTEAFF	TGCACCAGCAGCGTAGACAGCCGGAACACTGAAGCTTTCTTT
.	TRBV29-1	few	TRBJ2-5	CSVEVLVYETQYF	TGCAGCGTTGAAGTCCTAGTCTATGAGACCCAGTACTTC
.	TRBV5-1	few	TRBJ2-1	CASSLGGTPPYNEQFF	TGCGCCAGCAGCTTGGGCGGGACCCCTCCCTACAATGAGCAGTTCTTC
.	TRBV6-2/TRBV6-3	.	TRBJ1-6	CASSRDRRRESPLHF	TGTGCCAGCAGTCGGGACCGCCGTAGGGAGTCACCCCTCCACTTT
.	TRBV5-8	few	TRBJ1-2	CASSLGLYGYTF	TGTGCCAGCAGCCTGGGTCTCTATGGCTACACCTTC
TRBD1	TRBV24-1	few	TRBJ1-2	CATSDSGQGNGYTF	TGTGCCACCAGTGACTCGGGACAGGGGAATGGCTACACCTTC
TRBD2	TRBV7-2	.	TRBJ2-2	CASGGGGIYTGELFF	TGTGCCAGCGGGGGCGGGGGGATTTACACCGGGGAGCTGTTTTTT
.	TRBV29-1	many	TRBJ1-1	CSVEVGRGAFF	TGCAGCGTTGAGGTGGGGAGGGGGGCTTTCTTT
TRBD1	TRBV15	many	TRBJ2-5	CATSPGQLGETQYF	TGTGCCACCAGCCCGGGACAGTTAGGAGAGACCCAGTACTTC
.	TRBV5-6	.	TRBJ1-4	CASSLGDSRNEKLFF	TGTGCCAGCAGTCTCGGTGACAGTCGAAATGAAAAACTGTTTTTT